These 27 T cell receptor beta chains were all obtained from the same sample, sequenced in a study of identical twins. TCRdb redid the calling of the 5' RACE reads with MiXCR, one entry per CDR3 protein. The sample yields some 300,000 distinct CDR3 sequences, around 12% seen once. The sample was also linked to a second study, of yellow fever vaccine responses in identical twins.

The material sequenced was CD8+ T cells sorted from blood. These TCRs come from a woman aged 18 to 35 in good health.

The chain employs TRBV7-9 and TRBJ2-7; maybe TRBD1 (5 bases). V lost 5 bases to trimming and J lost 2 bases, with 13 bases between them. Germline V gene lookup returns CDR1 SEHNR and CDR2 FQNEAQ (reference sequence). The CDR3 has 14 residues. The CDR3 loop is CASSPRTSAYEQYF. CDR3 sequence (DNA): TGTGCCAGCAGCCCCCGGACATCCGCCTACGAGCAGTACTTC.

This sequence joins TRBV29-1 and TRBJ2-1; the D gene is possibly TRBD2 (5 bases). CDR1 is SQVTM, CDR2 ANQGSEA, per germline. V lost 2 bases, J lost 2 bases, and 7 bases lay in between. The CDR3 sequence is 13 residues long. The CDR3: CSVEWRAYNEQFF. CDR3 in DNA: TGCAGCGTTGAATGGCGGGCCTACAATGAGCAGTTCTTC.

This clonotype has only one observation. V usage is TRBV6-1 and J usage is TRBJ2-3; perhaps TRBD2 as D (6 bases). This CDR3 has 18 amino acids. V lost 1 base, J lost 0 bases, and 17 bases lay in between. Looked up from germline, CDR1 is MNHNS and CDR2 is SASEGT. CDR3 sequence: CASSEEVSGFTSTDTQYF. CDR3 DNA sequence: TGTGCCAGCAGTGAAGAGGTTAGCGGATTTACTAGCACAGATACGCAGTATTTT.

The V call is TRBV4-1, the J call TRBJ2-1; no definite D call. The CDR3 is 13 residues long. From germline, CDR1 is MGHRA and CDR2 YSYEKL. V was shortened by 1 base and J by 3 bases, with 4 bases between the two germline ends. DNA for the CDR3: TGCGCCAGCAGCCAAGTTAACTACAATGAGCAGTTCTTC. Translated, it gives CASSQVNYNEQFF.

J is TRBJ2-3 and V is TRBV7-9, with a weak D call TRBD1 (6 bases). V was shortened by 4 bases and J by 3 bases, with 14 bases between the two germline ends. CDR1 and CDR2 from the germline V gene are SEHNR and FQNEAQ (reference sequence). The CDR3 length is 15 residues. The CDR3 DNA reads as TGTGCCAGCAGCTCGGTCTGGGACATGACAGATACGCAGTATTTT. Its protein is CASSSVWDMTDTQYF.

V is TRBV3-1 and J is TRBJ2-2; D is uncertain. Trimming left V 1 base short and J 9 bases short, with 9 bases between. The CDR3 loop spans 13 amino acids. CDR1 LGHDT and CDR2 YNNKEL come from the germline V gene (reference sequence). The CDR3 is CASSQVTPRELFF. Written as DNA, the CDR3 is TGTGCCAGCAGCCAAGTAACTCCCCGGGAGCTGTTTTTT.

This clonotype was seen ten or more times. The rearrangement joins TRBV5-1 to TRBJ2-7; D is undetermined. The CDR3 has 13 residues. Germline values: CDR1 SGHRS, CDR2 YFSETQ. The V and J ends lost 0 bases and 4 bases respectively, with 8 bases between them. The CDR3 region is CASSLGFGYEQYV. CDR3 in DNA: TGCGCCAGCAGCTTGGGGTTTGGGTACGAGCAGTACGTC.

The V gene is TRBV25-1, the J gene TRBJ1-1; TRBD1 aligns across 7 bases. The CDR3 totals 13 residues. The germline gives CDR1 MGHDK, CDR2 SYGVNS. With V trimmed by 4 bases and J by 5 bases, 4 bases remained unmatched. The DNA for the CDR3 is TGTGCCAGCAGTGCGACAGGGCGAACTGAAGCTTTCTTT. Its translation is CASSATGRTEAFF. The whole variable domain, filled in from reference TRBV25-1 and TRBJ1-1, reads EADIYQTPRYLVIGTGKKITLECSQTMGHDKMYWYQQDPGMELHLIHYSYGVNSTEKGDLSSESTVSRIRTEHFPLTLESARPSHTSQYLCASSATGRTEAFFGQGTRLTVV.

In its sample, this clonotype was seen a few times. The rearrangement joins TRBV6-1 to TRBJ2-7; D could derive from TRBD1 or TRBD2 (6 bases each). Trimming left V 8 bases short and J 2 bases short, with 10 bases between. The CDR3 length is 12 residues. Germline CDR1 MNHNS, CDR2 SASEGT. CDR3 sequence: CASLRDTYEQYF. Written as DNA, the CDR3 is TGTGCCAGCTTGCGGGACACCTACGAGCAGTACTTC.

In this sample, this clonotype turned up a few times. The rearrangement links TRBV19 to TRBJ2-1, with 8 bases matching TRBD2. CDR1 LNHDA and CDR2 SQIVND come from the germline V gene (reference sequence). This CDR3 has 14 amino acids. V was clipped by 8 bases and J by 4 bases; unmatched bases: 7. The CDR3 DNA reads TGTGCCAGTCATGAGCGGGAGTTTTACAATGAGCAGTTCTTC. Translating gives CASHEREFYNEQFF.

This rearrangement joins TRBV5-1 to TRBJ2-1, with no clear D. This CDR3 has 14 residues. Trimming took 0 bases from V and 4 from J, leaving 8 bases between them. Germline CDR1 and CDR2: SGHRS and YFSETQ. DNA of the CDR3: TGCGCCAGCAGCTTGGACTTGTCTTACAATGAGCAGTTCTTC. It translates to CASSLDLSYNEQFF.

This clonotype was seen a handful of times. The chain uses TRBV7-2 and TRBJ1-1; D call uncertain. CDR3 length: 13 amino acids. Trimming removed 11 bases at V and 3 bases at J, with 16 bases between. Germline CDR1 reads SGHTA; CDR2 reads FQGNSA. The CDR3 coding sequence is TGTGCCGCGAAGAATAGGGATTACACTGAAGCTTTCTTT. Its translation is CAAKNRDYTEAFF.

Only a few counts were recorded for this clonotype. The chain combines TRBV9 with TRBJ2-7, with D tentatively TRBD2 (5 bases). Germline CDR1 and CDR2: SGDLS and YYNGEE. V lost 0 bases to trimming and J lost 0 bases, with 7 bases between them. The CDR3 contains 14 residues. As DNA, the CDR3 is TGTGCCAGCAGCGTAGGCGGGCGCTCCTACGAGCAGTACTTC. Protein sequence: CASSVGGRSYEQYF.

The V gene is TRBV5-5, the J gene TRBJ1-2; TRBD1 might be the D (6 bases). From germline, CDR1 is SGHKS and CDR2 YYEKEE (reference sequence). V was pared by 0 bases and J by 4 bases, with 13 bases between. The CDR3 is 15 amino acids. This chain's CDR3 is CASSLESEGVYGYTF. CDR3 bases: TGTGCCAGCAGCTTGGAATCCGAGGGGGTCTATGGCTACACCTTC.

The rearrangement joins TRBV10-2 to TRBJ2-2; 13 bases align to TRBD2. The V gene's germline CDR1 is WSHSY and CDR2 SAAADI. The trim removed 8 bases at V and 4 bases at J, leaving 10 bases unmatched. There are 17 residues in the CDR3. Here the CDR3 reads CASSGLAGHTTTGELFF. DNA for the CDR3: TGCGCCAGCTCGGGACTAGCGGGACACACCACCACCGGGGAGCTGTTTTTT.

V gene TRBV5-6 combines with J gene TRBJ1-1; D perhaps matches TRBD1 (5 bases). The CDR3 length is 16 residues. Deletions cut 2 bases from V and 1 base from J, with 15 bases between. CDR1 SGHDT and CDR2 YYEEEE come from the germline V gene. The CDR3 sequence is CASSLLPRDGNTEAFF. The CDR3 DNA is TGTGCCAGCAGCTTACTCCCCAGGGATGGGAACACTGAAGCTTTCTTT.

This clonotype was counted at least ten times. J is TRBJ2-7 and V is TRBV29-1; 15 bases agree with TRBD2. The CDR3 runs 17 residues. J gave up 4 bases and V 0 bases, and 7 bases lay outside the gene matches. Germline lookup yields CDR1 SQVTM and CDR2 ANQGSEA. The CDR3: CSVEDRTGTSGRYEQYF. CDR3 DNA: TGCAGCGTTGAAGATAGGACCGGGACTAGCGGGAGGTACGAGCAGTACTTC.

In this sample, this clonotype turned up many times. The chain combines TRBV27 with TRBJ2-3, with a weak D call TRBD1 (5 bases). The V end was cut by 0 bases, the J end by 4 bases, with 17 bases between. Per germline, CDR1 MNHEY and CDR2 SMNVEV (reference sequence). This CDR3 spans 17 amino acids. The CDR3 nucleotides are TGTGCCAGCAGTTTATCGGGTGGGGCAGGTGGTCCAGATACGCAGTATTTT. Translating it yields CASSLSGGAGGPDTQYF.

This chain connects TRBV7-9 to TRBJ2-4; the match to TRBD1 covers 7 bases. Germline CDR1 SEHNR, CDR2 FQNEAQ (reference sequence). V lost 5 bases, J lost 2 bases, and 9 bases stayed unmatched. This CDR3 region has 16 residues. The CDR3: CASSPPGGRPKNIQYF. In DNA, the CDR3 is TGTGCCAGCAGCCCCCCAGGGGGAAGACCCAAAAACATTCAGTACTTC.

The chain combines TRBV6-1 with TRBJ2-1, with 11 bases identical to TRBD2. The junction had 3 bases not matched to a gene; V was cut back by 3 bases and J by 2 bases. Germline assignment: CDR1 MNHNS and CDR2 SASEGT. The CDR3 is 16 amino acids. CDR3 protein: CASSDPGLAAYNEQFF. The CDR3 DNA is TGTGCCAGCAGTGACCCGGGACTAGCGGCCTACAATGAGCAGTTCTTC.

This chain connects TRBV13 to TRBJ2-3, with D hard to call. The CDR3 length is 13 residues. The germline gives CDR1 PRHDT, CDR2 FYEKMQ (reference sequence). V was trimmed by 1 base and J by 4 bases, leaving 6 bases between them. The CDR3 sequence is CASSLEAPDTQYF. The CDR3 nucleotides read TGTGCCAGCAGCTTAGAAGCTCCAGATACGCAGTATTTT.

V usage is TRBV29-1 and J usage is TRBJ2-3; 10 bases map to TRBD1. With V trimmed by 4 bases and J by 3 bases, 10 bases remained unmatched. The CDR3 extends over 16 amino acids. CDR1 and CDR2 from the germline V gene are SQVTM and ANQGSEA. The DNA for the CDR3 is TGCAGCGTTGTATGGACAGGGGGTCTCCTAACAGATACGCAGTATTTT. Translation: CSVVWTGGLLTDTQYF.

The chain is built from TRBV12-3 or TRBV12-4 and TRBJ2-1; 10 bases fit TRBD2. The CDR3 loop spans 17 amino acids. Germline trimming cut 1 base from V and 4 bases from J; bases unmatched to any gene: 7. The DNA for the CDR3 is TGTGCCAGCAGTTTAGTCCGGGAGCGGGAGGGGTACAATGAGCAGTTCTTC. Amino acids: CASSLVREREGYNEQFF.

The chain has TRBV6-5 and TRBJ1-2; TRBD1 agrees at 10 bases. Trimming at V came to 4 bases and at J to 6 bases, leaving 5 bases not matched to a gene. The CDR3 has 14 amino acids. Germline CDR1 and CDR2: MNHEY and SVGAGI. CDR3 bases: TGTGCCAGCAGTTCGACAGGGGGCGGCAATGGCTACACCTTC. Amino acid sequence: CASSSTGGGNGYTF.

This chain links TRBV3-1 with TRBJ2-7, with D perhaps TRBD1 (5 bases). CDR1 and CDR2 (germline): LGHDT, YNNKEL (reference sequence). The CDR3 is 14 residues long. V dropped 1 base and J dropped 1 base, with 8 bases sitting between them. CDR3 sequence (DNA): TGTGCCAGCAGCCAAGCCGCAGGGTCCTACGAGCAGTACGTC. Its protein product is CASSQAAGSYEQYV.

This clonotype has more than one count but fewer than ten. In DNA form, the CDR3 reads TGTGCCAGCGCAGTGACCTACAATGAGCAGTTCTTC. Protein sequence: CASAVTYNEQFF. The chain has TRBV2 and TRBJ2-1; D gene unclear. Germline values: CDR1 SNHLY, CDR2 FYNNEI. The CDR3 extends over 12 amino acids. V dropped 8 bases and J dropped 2 bases, with 7 bases sitting between them.

This clonotype was seen more than once but under ten times. This chain links TRBV15 with TRBJ2-7, with a possible D match to TRBD1 (5 bases). This CDR3 is built from 14 residues. The ends were cut back, 4 bases at V and 1 base at J, with 11 bases in the middle. CDR1 and CDR2 from the germline V gene are LNHNV and YYDKDF (reference sequence). CDR3 in amino acids: CATSTGHKSYEQYV. In DNA form, the CDR3 reads TGTGCCACCAGCACAGGACACAAATCCTACGAGCAGTACGTC.